Below are 30 T cell receptor beta chains sequenced from a single sample in a study of blood T cell repertoires in COVID-19. This table comes from immunoSEQ multiplex PCR, and its TCRdb copy is limited to in-frame clones, with some not included. Of approximately 220,000 clones in the sample, 86% were seen once. Sequencing was carried out using PBMCs or T cells enriched from blood (not recorded which). The receptors shown here come from a middle-aged woman with acute COVID-19.

CDR3 nucleotides: TGTGCCAGTAGCTTGACAGGGGAACGGAATCAGCCCCAGCATTTT. Amino acids: CASSLTGERNQPQHF. The chain employs TRBV19 and TRBJ1-5; 8 positions agree with TRBD1. Germline V gives CDR1 LNHDA, CDR2 SQIVND (reference sequence). The CDR3 is made up of 15 amino acids. V was clipped by 6 bases and J by 4 bases; unmatched bases: 8.

V usage is TRBV19 and J usage is TRBJ1-1; D is possibly TRBD1 (6 bases). V was cut by 7 bases and J by 5 bases, with 17 bases left in between. CDR3 length: 14 residues. CDR1 LNHDA and CDR2 SQIVND come from the germline V gene (reference sequence). The DNA of the CDR3 is TGTGCCAGTAATATCGGGACAACAAGGACTGAAGCTTTCTTT. It translates to CASNIGTTRTEAFF.

The chain recombines TRBV27 with TRBJ2-5, with D possibly being TRBD2 (5 bases). The germline CDR1 and CDR2 sequences are MNHEY and SMNVEV (reference sequence). This CDR3 spans 15 amino acids. V was shortened by 4 bases and J by 5 bases, with 17 bases between the two germline ends. CDR3 nucleotides: TGTGCCAGCAGTTCGACGGGGAAAGATAGGGAGACCCAGTACTTC. It codes for CASSSTGKDRETQYF.

The rearrangement links TRBV4-1 to TRBJ1-1; unclear D gene. V lost 0 bases, J lost 8 bases, and 16 bases lay in between. CDR1 and CDR2 (germline): MGHRA, YSYEKL. CDR3 length: 15 amino acids. In DNA form, the CDR3 reads TGCGCCAGCAGCCAAGAAGGAGGGTCGAGGTCCGAAGCTTTCTTT. Translation: CASSQEGGSRSEAFF.

The rearrangement uses TRBV3-1 (or the pseudogene TRBV3-2) and TRBJ2-1; TRBD2 is a possible D gene (6 bases). The V gene's germline CDR1 is LGHDT and CDR2 YNNKEL (reference sequence). V lost 4 bases to trimming and J lost 0 bases, with 10 bases between them. The CDR3 sequence is 15 residues long. The CDR3 sequence: CASSRDLSSYNEQFF. CDR3 sequence (DNA): TGTGCCAGCAGCCGGGACTTGAGCTCCTACAATGAGCAGTTCTTC.

The genes are TRBV10-2 and TRBJ1-1; D ambiguous. CDR1 WSHSY and CDR2 SAAADI come from the germline V gene. This CDR3 is built from 12 residues. The V gene lost 3 bases and the J gene lost 6 bases, with 8 bases spanning the gap. CDR3 in amino acids: CASSEWQSEAFF. CDR3 nucleotides: TGCGCCAGCAGTGAATGGCAGTCTGAAGCTTTCTTT.

This chain links TRBV7-9 with TRBJ1-1; a weak D match, TRBD1 (6 bases). Trimming shortened V by 10 bases and J by 1 base, and 19 bases separated the two germline ends. The CDR3 extends over 15 amino acids. Per germline, CDR1 SEHNR and CDR2 FQNEAQ (reference sequence). The DNA of the CDR3 is TGTGCCACCACCCCCCCCAGGGGCAGGAACACTGAAGCTTTCTTT. This gives the protein CATTPPRGRNTEAFF.

The V gene is TRBV24-1, the J gene TRBJ1-2; 9 bases fit TRBD1. Germline CDR1 KGHDR, CDR2 SFDVKD. The CDR3 contains 16 residues. The V gene end was trimmed by 1 base and the J gene end by 9 bases; junction bases not matched to a gene: 11. The CDR3 DNA sequence: TGTGCCACCAGTGATTTCGTACCGGGACAGGGAATTAGCTACACCTTC. The encoded protein is CATSDFVPGQGISYTF.

This sequence joins TRBV7-9 and TRBJ1-1; D gene unclear. Deletions cut 5 bases from V and 1 base from J, with 17 bases between. CDR3 length equals 16 residues. Germline loops: CDR1 SEHNR, CDR2 FQNEAQ (reference sequence). CDR3 DNA: TGTGCCAGCAGCCTTAATCGGGGAGGAGGGAACACTGAAGCTTTCTTT. It is translated as CASSLNRGGGNTEAFF. Full variable domain (missing parts from reference TRBV7-9 and TRBJ1-1): DTGVSQNPRHKITKRGQNVTFRCDPISEHNRLYWYRQTLGQGPEFLTYFQNEAQLEKSRLLSDRFSAERPKGSFSTLEIQRTEQGDSAMYLCASSLNRGGGNTEAFFGQGTRLTVV.

In this sample, this clone turned up once. V is TRBV6-6 and J is TRBJ1-1; D is perhaps TRBD1 (6 bases). The V end lost 6 bases, the J end lost 1 base, and 18 bases lay between the germline ends. Per the germline V gene, CDR1 is MNHNY and CDR2 is SVGAGI (reference sequence). The CDR3 length is 16 residues. CDR3 sequence (DNA): TGTGCCAGCAGCCCCCTACCGCCGGGACAGAACACTGAAGCTTTCTTT. This codes for CASSPLPPGQNTEAFF.

The chain employs TRBV19 and TRBJ2-1; D remains ambiguous. There are 15 residues in the CDR3. Germline CDR1 LNHDA, CDR2 SQIVND (reference sequence). Trimming stripped 0 bases from V and 9 bases from J, with 15 bases between. The CDR3 sequence: CASSIDGRRGAEQFF. The CDR3, as DNA: TGTGCCAGTAGTATAGATGGTCGTCGAGGCGCTGAGCAGTTCTTC. The whole variable domain, remainder taken from reference TRBV19 and TRBJ2-1, is DGGITQSPKYLFRKEGQNVTLSCEQNLNHDAMYWYRQDPGQGLRLIYYSQIVNDFQKGDIAEGYSVSREKKESFPLTVTSAQKNPTAFYLCASSIDGRRGAEQFFGPGTRLTVL.

The sample holds many counts of this clone. V is TRBV6-4 and J is TRBJ2-3, with 12 bases fitting TRBD2. V shed 8 bases, J shed 2 bases, and the junction held 8 bases outside the gene matches. The CDR3 loop spans 16 amino acids. Germline V CDR1 and CDR2: MRHNA, SNTAGT. This CDR3 is CASGPSSGGATDTQYF. CDR3 in DNA: TGTGCCAGCGGTCCCTCTAGCGGGGGGGCCACAGATACGCAGTATTTT.

This chain links TRBV5-1 with TRBJ2-7; TRBD1 might be the D (6 bases). This CDR3 is built from 15 residues. Deletions cut 4 bases from V and 7 bases from J, with 21 bases between. In germline, CDR1 is SGHRS, CDR2 YFSETQ. Here the CDR3 DNA reads TGCGCCAGCAGCCCTGTCGGCTACGCCCAGGGGGAGCAGTACTTC. Its protein product is CASSPVGYAQGEQYF.

The count of this clone is one. This chain uses TRBV7-2 with TRBJ1-2; 8 bases align to TRBD1. CDR3 size: 15 residues. The ends lost 0 bases at V and 4 bases at J; junction bases unmatched: 4. The germline V gene has CDR1 SGHTA and CDR2 FQGNSA. The CDR3 region is CASSLALGTGYGYTF. CDR3 in DNA: TGTGCCAGCAGCTTAGCGCTTGGGACAGGCTATGGCTACACCTTC.

J is TRBJ2-5 and V is TRBV3-1 (or the pseudogene TRBV3-2); D remains unclear. There are 14 residues in the CDR3. CDR1 and CDR2 from the germline V gene are LGHDT and YNNKEL (reference sequence). The germline V and J ends were trimmed by 0 bases and 5 bases, with 10 bases remaining between them. CDR3 nucleotides: TGTGCCAGCAGCCAAGAAATAGCTCCGGAGACCCAGTACTTC. This sequence encodes CASSQEIAPETQYF.

The genes are TRBV2 and TRBJ2-2; tentatively, D is TRBD1 (5 bases). The CDR3 totals 16 residues. Germline CDR1 reads SNHLY; CDR2 reads FYNNEI. V was shortened by 4 bases and J by 3 bases, with 15 bases between the two germline ends. CDR3 bases: TGTGCCAGCAGTGCTGCAGGGTATCCCTACACCGGGGAGCTGTTTTTT. Translated: CASSAAGYPYTGELFF.

The chain uses TRBV30 and TRBJ1-1, with TRBD1 matching over 10 bases. There are 12 residues in the CDR3. V was pared by 5 bases and J by 3 bases, with 0 bases of the junction left unmatched. CDR1 is GTSNPN and CDR2 is SVGIG in the germline V gene (reference sequence). CDR3 region: CAWGTGDTEAFF. As DNA, the CDR3 is TGTGCCTGGGGGACAGGGGACACTGAAGCTTTCTTT. Drawing the rest from reference TRBV30 and TRBJ1-1, the complete variable domain is SQTIHQWPATLVQPVGSPLSLECTVEGTSNPNLYWYRQAAGRGLQLLFYSVGIGQISSEVPQNLSASRPQDRQFILSSKKLLLSDSGFYLCAWGTGDTEAFFGQGTRLTVV.

The V gene is TRBV20-1, the J gene TRBJ1-5; D remains unclear. This CDR3 spans 15 amino acids. V was pared by 3 bases and J by 3 bases, with 15 bases between. Germline V lookup: CDR1 DFQATT, CDR2 SNEGSKA (reference sequence). CDR3 protein: CSASEVGSDNQPQHF. DNA of the CDR3: TGCAGTGCTAGTGAGGTCGGGTCCGACAATCAGCCCCAGCATTTT.

The rearrangement uses TRBV19 and TRBJ2-1, with 9 bases identical to TRBD2. CDR3 size: 15 residues. Germline V gives CDR1 LNHDA, CDR2 SQIVND (reference sequence). Trimming cost V 1 base and J 9 bases; bases outside gene matches: 7. The CDR3 loop reads CASSIASSGVGEQFF. The CDR3 nucleotides are TGTGCCAGTAGTATAGCCTCTAGCGGGGTCGGTGAGCAGTTCTTC.

This chain links TRBV19 with TRBJ1-1; D might be TRBD1 (6 bases). This CDR3 is 13 amino acids long. Germline V gene sequence: CDR1 LNHDA, CDR2 SQIVND (reference sequence). The germline V and J ends were trimmed by 3 bases and 6 bases, with 11 bases remaining between them. In DNA, the CDR3 is TGTGCCAGTAGTATCGGGGGGCGGTCTGAAGCTTTCTTT. It codes for CASSIGGRSEAFF.

The CDR3 DNA follows: TGTGCCAGCAGCTTACCCACTAGGGCGGACCCAGAGACCCAGTACTTC. Protein sequence: CASSLPTRADPETQYF. This sequence joins TRBV7-9 and TRBJ2-5; D perhaps matches TRBD2 (5 bases). Germline V gene sequence: CDR1 SEHNR, CDR2 FQNEAQ (reference sequence). This CDR3 comprises 16 residues. Between the trimmed V and J ends, which lost 2 bases and 4 bases, there was a span of 17 bases.

V and J are TRBV5-1 and TRBJ1-2, with 8 bases identical to TRBD1. The germline CDR1 and CDR2 sequences are SGHRS and YFSETQ. With V trimmed by 3 bases and J by 6 bases, 10 bases remained unmatched. This CDR3 has 15 amino acids. This chain's CDR3 is CASSSAQGGLDGYTF. The DNA of the CDR3 is TGCGCCAGCAGCTCTGCACAGGGGGGGCTCGATGGCTACACCTTC.

The chain joins TRBV18 to TRBJ1-1; the D is unclear. Germline CDR1 and CDR2: KGHSH and LQKENI. V was cut by 3 bases and J by 3 bases, with 8 bases left in between. The CDR3 loop spans 13 amino acids. This CDR3 reads CASSPRGDTEAFF. Written as DNA, the CDR3 is TGTGCCAGCTCACCGCGGGGAGACACTGAAGCTTTCTTT. The full variable domain, rest sourced from reference TRBV18 and TRBJ1-1, is NAGVMQNPRHLVRRRGQEARLRCSPMKGHSHVYWYRQLPEEGLKFMVYLQKENIIDESGMPKERFSAEFPKEGPSILRIQQVVRGDSAAYFCASSPRGDTEAFFGQGTRLTVV.

This chain joins TRBV4-1 and TRBJ2-1; maybe TRBD2 (6 bases). Trimming removed 5 bases from V and 1 base from J, with 12 bases in between. CDR3 length equals 15 residues. Germline V CDR1 and CDR2: MGHRA, YSYEKL. The CDR3 spells CASSFRTTSYNEQFF. CDR3 DNA sequence: TGCGCCAGCAGCTTTAGGACTACTTCCTACAATGAGCAGTTCTTC.

This clone was observed once. The rearrangement uses TRBV6-7 and TRBJ1-4; D may be TRBD1 (6 bases). TRBV6-7 is annotated as an ORF whose role is uncertain. With 2 bases removed from V and 2 bases from J, the gap between germline ends came to 6 bases. This CDR3 contains 14 residues. The CDR3 loop is CASSYRGTNEKLFF. In nucleotides, the CDR3 is TGTGCCAGCAGTTACAGGGGGACTAATGAAAAACTGTTTTTT.

This chain links TRBV4-1 with TRBJ1-5; D unclear. Between the trimmed V and J ends, which lost 4 bases and 3 bases, there was a span of 13 bases. This CDR3 has 15 residues. CDR1 is MGHRA and CDR2 is YSYEKL in the germline V gene. This CDR3 is CASSPGSRLNQPQHF. CDR3 nucleotides: TGCGCCAGCAGCCCTGGTTCCAGGCTCAATCAGCCCCAGCATTTT.

This clone is a singleton in its sample. V and J are TRBV5-4 and TRBJ2-1; 9 bases align to TRBD2. This CDR3 comprises 15 residues. With 0 bases clipped from V and 5 bases from J, the junction kept 3 bases outside the gene matches. The germline V gene has CDR1 SGHNT and CDR2 YYREEE (reference sequence). The DNA for the CDR3 is TGTGCCAGCAGCTTGGGACTAGCGGCCCACAATGAGCAGTTCTTC. Translated, it gives CASSLGLAAHNEQFF.

This clone was counted a few times. The J gene is TRBJ1-5, the V gene TRBV6-1; the D gene is possibly TRBD1 (6 bases). V shed 4 bases and J shed 4 bases, with 17 bases lying between them. CDR3 length equals 16 residues. The germline V gene encodes CDR1 MNHNS and CDR2 SASEGT. The CDR3: CASSAPVGATNQPQHF. DNA for the CDR3: TGTGCCAGCAGTGCCCCGGTGGGGGCAACAAATCAGCCCCAGCATTTT.

V gene TRBV7-9 combines with J gene TRBJ1-6; TRBD1 is a possible D gene (5 bases). The CDR3 contains 19 residues. Deletions cut 5 bases from V and 1 base from J, with 21 bases between. The V gene's germline CDR1 is SEHNR and CDR2 FQNEAQ (reference sequence). The CDR3 region is CASSHYTVGGGSYNSPLHF. The CDR3 bases are TGTGCCAGCAGCCACTACACAGTCGGCGGGGGATCCTATAATTCACCCCTCCACTTT.

The CDR3: CASSFRDRGADTQYF. CDR3 coding DNA: TGTGCCAGCAGTTTCCGGGACAGGGGTGCAGATACGCAGTATTTT. The chain uses TRBV6-5 and TRBJ2-3; 10 nucleotides line up with TRBD1. The CDR3 extends over 15 amino acids. V was clipped by 4 bases and J by 4 bases; unmatched bases: 5. Germline loops: CDR1 MNHEY, CDR2 SVGAGI.